The next 20 T cell receptor beta chains were all read from a single sample in a study of T cells and copy number aberrations in small-cell lung cancer (dated by TCRdb to the early 2020s). To prepare the library, the immunoSEQ multiplex PCR assay was applied. What TCRdb holds here is the immuneACCESS table cut down to in-frame rearrangements. Part of the clones is not present; checked against another copy, under half of the missing clones reflect an unresolved V gene, and the others are unexplained. The sample contains roughly 6,300 clones, more than 70% of them found a single time. Around 9.9% of the sample comes from the top ten. Sequencing used normal tissue next to the tumor. These TCRs come from a woman aged 65 to 85 with small cell lung cancer. Some clones in this sample may be carry-over from other donors' samples.

The chain is built from TRBV10-3 and TRBJ2-7; D remains unclear. V lost 3 bases to trimming and J lost 3 bases, with 18 bases between them. The CDR3 totals 16 residues. Germline CDR1 ENHRY, CDR2 SYGVKD. As DNA, the CDR3 is TGTGCCATCAGTGAAGGCTCGGCCACCCGTAACTACGAGCAGTACTTC. Translated, it gives CAISEGSATRNYEQYF.

The table lists this clone with a count of one. One end of the junction fails to match germline, which may point to a read error. V gene TRBV15 combines with J gene TRBJ2-3; D remains ambiguous. CDR3 length: 12 amino acids. In germline, CDR1 is LNHNV, CDR2 YYDKDF (reference sequence). Written as DNA, the CDR3 is TGTGCCACCAGCAGAGATTTTGGACGCTCTAGTTTT. Translating gives CATSRDFGRSSF. Combining the CDR3 with reference TRBV15 and TRBJ2-3 gives the whole variable domain DAMVIQNPRYQVTQFGKPVTLSCSQTLNHNVMYWYQQKSSQAPKLLFHYYDKDFNNEADTPDNFQSRRPNTSFCFLDIRSPGLGDTAMYLCATSRDFGRSSFGPGTRLTVL.

This chain links TRBV4-1 with TRBJ2-3; D not resolved. This CDR3 has 17 residues. CDR1 is MGHRA and CDR2 is YSYEKL in the germline V gene. Between the trimmed V and J ends, which lost 4 bases and 0 bases, there was a span of 17 bases. DNA for the CDR3: TGCGCCAGCAGCCCAGTAGGACGGAAGAGGAGCACAGATACGCAGTATTTT. The encoded protein is CASSPVGRKRSTDTQYF.

CDR3 coding DNA: TGTGCCAGCAGTTACGGGGAGAGCACAGATACGCAGTATTTT. This codes for CASSYGESTDTQYF. The chain uses TRBV6-5 and TRBJ2-3; perhaps TRBD2 as D (5 bases). V was trimmed by 2 bases and J by 0 bases, leaving 6 bases between them. This CDR3 contains 14 residues. CDR1 is MNHEY and CDR2 is SVGAGI in the germline V gene.

The J gene is TRBJ2-3, the V gene TRBV7-2, with 12 bases lining up with TRBD2. The germline gives CDR1 SGHTA, CDR2 FQGNSA. The CDR3 loop spans 14 amino acids. Germline trimming cut 5 bases from V and 5 bases from J; bases unmatched to any gene: 2. CDR3 nucleotide sequence: TGTGCCAGCAGCCCGGGACTAGCGGGAGATACGCAGTATTTT. Translation gives CASSPGLAGDTQYF.

The gene calls are TRBV4-1 and TRBJ1-1, with D hard to call. Germline loops: CDR1 MGHRA, CDR2 YSYEKL. Trimming removed 4 bases at V and 0 bases at J, with 9 bases between. This CDR3 comprises 14 residues. DNA for the CDR3: TGCGCCAGCAGCCGCCGTGAGTTGAACACTGAAGCTTTCTTT. Its translation is CASSRRELNTEAFF.

The chain employs TRBV7-9 and TRBJ2-7; D not resolved. The CDR3 is 15 amino acids. Trimming shortened V by 5 bases and J by 2 bases, and 16 bases separated the two germline ends. Per germline, CDR1 SEHNR and CDR2 FQNEAQ (reference sequence). The CDR3 nucleotides are TGTGCCAGCAGCCCGTTGGTGGGAAGCCCCTACGAGCAGTACTTC. It is translated as CASSPLVGSPYEQYF.

The chain carries TRBV7-2 and TRBJ2-3; 8 bases are a match to TRBD2. The V and J ends lost 2 bases and 6 bases, in that order; junction bases with no gene match: 7. The CDR3 covers 15 residues. The germline V gene has CDR1 SGHTA and CDR2 FQGNSA. For the CDR3, the DNA is TGTGCCAGCAGCTTATTTAGCGGGACATTTGATACGCAGTATTTT. Protein: CASSLFSGTFDTQYF. The variable domain in full, completed from reference TRBV7-2 and TRBJ2-3, reads GAGVSQSPSNKVTEKGKDVELRCDPISGHTALYWYRQSLGQGLEFLIYFQGNSAPDKSGLPSDRFSAERTGGSVSTLTIQRTQQEDSAVYLCASSLFSGTFDTQYFGPGTRLTVL.

The gene calls are TRBV5-1 and TRBJ2-7; 9 bases are a match to TRBD1. The ends lost 0 bases at V and 5 bases at J; junction bases unmatched: 9. Germline CDR1 and CDR2: SGHRS and YFSETQ. This CDR3 is 16 amino acids long. For the CDR3, the DNA is TGCGCCAGCAGCTTGGAGCCGGGACAGGGCTGGAACGAGCAGTACTTC. This encodes CASSLEPGQGWNEQYF.

This CDR3 reads CASRRTNRGGNTEAFF. The CDR3 nucleotides read TGTGCCAGCAGACGAACAAACAGGGGTGGGAACACTGAAGCTTTCTTT. The chain joins TRBV7-9 to TRBJ1-1; 7 nucleotides line up with TRBD1. V was pared by 6 bases and J by 1 base, with 11 bases of the junction left unmatched. The CDR3 spans 16 residues. The V gene's germline CDR1 is SEHNR and CDR2 FQNEAQ (reference sequence).

The CDR3 here is CASSPLDRGSETQYF. CDR3 DNA: TGTGCCAGCAGTCCCCTGGACAGGGGGTCGGAGACCCAGTACTTC. This sequence joins TRBV6-5 and TRBJ2-5; TRBD1 agrees at 10 bases. V lost 5 bases and J lost 5; bases outside the gene matches: 8. The germline gives CDR1 MNHEY, CDR2 SVGAGI. The CDR3 is made up of 15 amino acids.

V is TRBV7-3 and J is TRBJ2-1; 11 positions match TRBD2. V trimming: 5 bases; J trimming: 10 bases; junction bases outside the gene matches: 13. The length of the CDR3 is 16 residues. CDR1 is SGHTA and CDR2 is FQGTGA in the germline V gene. The CDR3 region is CASSPLGSGRAGEQFF. CDR3 in DNA: TGTGCCAGCAGCCCTCTGGGTAGCGGGAGGGCCGGGGAGCAGTTCTTC.

This chain links TRBV29-1 with TRBJ2-1; D possibly corresponds to TRBD1 (5 bases). This CDR3 spans 14 amino acids. With 8 bases removed from V and 9 bases from J, the gap between germline ends came to 23 bases. Germline V CDR1 and CDR2: SQVTM, ANQGSEA. The CDR3 here is CSSTGPTGQGEQFF. For the CDR3, the DNA is TGCAGCTCCACCGGACCGACTGGTCAGGGTGAGCAGTTCTTC.

The chain links TRBV18 to TRBJ2-2, with D perhaps matching TRBD1 or TRBD2 (5 bases each). CDR3 length equals 15 residues. Germline values: CDR1 KGHSH, CDR2 LQKENI. Trimming left V 1 base short and J 4 bases short, with 10 bases between. In DNA, the CDR3 is TGTGCCAGCTCACCACTCGGGGCTGTCACCGGGGAGCTGTTTTTT. This codes for CASSPLGAVTGELFF.

In its sample, this clone was seen a few times. This CDR3 is CASSSSDRQETQYF. The CDR3 nucleotides read TGTGCCAGTAGTTCGTCCGACAGGCAAGAGACCCAGTACTTC. This chain connects TRBV19 to TRBJ2-5, with D perhaps TRBD1 (6 bases). The CDR3 consists of 14 residues. Germline CDR1 LNHDA, CDR2 SQIVND (reference sequence). V was trimmed by 5 bases and J by 2 bases, leaving 12 bases between them.

This clone was seen a single time. The chain joins TRBV28 to TRBJ2-7; TRBD2 agrees at 14 bases. Looked up from germline, CDR1 is MDHEN and CDR2 is SYDVKM. Unmatched junction bases numbered 4, after V lost 3 bases and J lost 3 bases. The length of the CDR3 is 16 residues. The DNA for the CDR3 is TGTGCCAGCAGTTTCGGGGGACTAGCGGGAGACTACGAGCAGTACTTC. As protein: CASSFGGLAGDYEQYF.

This rearrangement joins TRBV16 to TRBJ2-7; 9 bases map to TRBD1. This CDR3 spans 15 amino acids. V dropped 1 base and J dropped 2; count of bases not matched to a gene: 3. Germline CDR1 is KGHSY and CDR2 is FQNENV. The CDR3 DNA sequence: TGTGCCAGCAGCCAATACACAGGGGGCACCTACGAGCAGTACTTC. Protein sequence: CASSQYTGGTYEQYF.

The chain couples TRBV6-6 to TRBJ2-1, with TRBD2 identical over 7 bases. The CDR3 runs to 15 residues. The junction had 3 bases not matched to a gene; V was cut back by 4 bases and J by 0 bases. Per the germline V gene, CDR1 is MNHNY and CDR2 is SVGAGI (reference sequence). For the CDR3, the DNA is TGTGCCAGCAGTTCCCGCGGGAGCTCCTACAATGAGCAGTTCTTC. It yields the protein CASSSRGSSYNEQFF.

The chain couples TRBV11-3 to TRBJ2-1; no clear D. Germline values: CDR1 SGHNT, CDR2 YENEEA. V was pared by 0 bases and J by 4 bases, with 7 bases between. This CDR3 comprises 14 residues. The CDR3 reads CASSLEGIYNEQFF. CDR3 bases: TGTGCCAGCAGCTTAGAGGGCATTTACAATGAGCAGTTCTTC.

The count of this clone is one. The rearrangement uses TRBV2 and TRBJ2-7, with 10 bases lining up with TRBD2. Germline V CDR1 and CDR2: SNHLY, FYNNEI. J lost 3 bases, V lost 7 bases, and 12 bases had no gene match. The CDR3 has 16 amino acids. Here the CDR3 reads CASTASSSGRFYEQYF. For the CDR3, the DNA is TGTGCCAGCACGGCCAGTTCTAGCGGGAGATTCTACGAGCAGTACTTC.